Listed below are T cell receptor beta chains from one sample, sequenced in a study of T cells in Graves' hyperthyroidism and ophthalmopathy. A single record per CDR3 protein comes from TCRdb applying MiXCR to the multiplex PCR reads. The repertoire consists of over 450,000 distinct CDR3 sequences, with 17% occurring once and the leading ten covering around 17%. Specimen: blood. Every receptor here comes from a woman between 18 and 29 years old with Graves' ophthalmopathy. The conserved cysteine and the conserved F or W are not part of the CDR3 here.

CDR3 protein	V gene	J gene
SAQGQGGYT	TRBV20-1	TRBJ1-2
ASSYSHEQY	TRBV6-5	TRBJ2-7
ASSRTGGESGELF	TRBV28	TRBJ2-2
ASSTRAGAGADQQF	TRBV19	TRBJ2-1
ASSVPGGVTEAF	TRBV19	TRBJ1-1
ARPPSDREVTEAF	TRBV2	TRBJ1-1
SVSGGFNTEAF	TRBV20-1	TRBJ1-1
ASSLLDSSGSSYNEQF	TRBV7-6	TRBJ2-1
AWSVWAATYEQY	TRBV30	TRBJ2-7
ASSLGVSRGYEQY	TRBV7-9	TRBJ2-7
ASSSQVSANYGYT	TRBV5-1	TRBJ1-2
ASSPNRDNHGYT	TRBV18	TRBJ1-2
ASTKIAGGRETQY	TRBV27	TRBJ2-5
ASSMEQLSNQPQH	TRBV19	TRBJ1-5
ASSLGGEMVYEQY	TRBV7-9	TRBJ2-7
ASSIVGAKNTEAF	TRBV19	TRBJ1-1
ASSPLGGQGRGEQY	TRBV11-2	TRBJ2-7
ASSLQGTLETQY	TRBV25-1	TRBJ2-5
ASSPGTVELF	TRBV18	TRBJ1-4
ASSPSGDNYNEQF	TRBV7-9	TRBJ2-1
ASSLPGGTSGGNSYNEQF	TRBV7-8	TRBJ2-1
ASSLEGGSYEQF	TRBV5-1	NA
ASSSNEKLF	TRBV19	TRBJ1-4
ASTRDFQETQY	TRBV5-6	TRBJ2-5
ASSSTGENTGELF	TRBV5-1	TRBJ2-2
ATSGNSGAGTDTQY	TRBV15	TRBJ2-3
ASSYGAGGVYEQY	TRBV6-2/TRBV6-3	TRBJ2-7
ASSGTGFNYGYT	TRBV6-1	TRBJ1-2
ASSDMTGGGNTIY	TRBV4-2	TRBJ1-3
ASSEARGNQPQH	TRBV2	TRBJ1-5
ASLTSSYNEQF	TRBV4-3	TRBJ2-1
ASSQKLAGVEQF	TRBV4-3	TRBJ2-1
ASSLFMGWETQY	TRBV27	TRBJ2-5
ASSRQGAQVSYEQY	TRBV6-1	TRBJ2-7
ASSAGGAGTEAF	TRBV27	TRBJ1-1
ASSVEGWGSPLH	TRBV9	TRBJ1-6
ASSQPSADTQY	TRBV4-1	TRBJ2-3
ASKETLDGYT	TRBV28	TRBJ1-2
ASSGGGNYGYT	TRBV9	TRBJ1-2
ASSQDRTGNEQF	TRBV4-1	TRBJ2-1
ASSSRTSGGAADTQY	TRBV7-2	TRBJ2-3
ASSLEWGFSSYEQY	TRBV11-2	TRBJ2-7
ASSLGLTSGNTIY	TRBV5-1	TRBJ1-3
ASSSGLLESSYNSPLH	TRBV28	TRBJ1-6
ASSPPGQTIYEQY	TRBV5-4	TRBJ2-7